The 10 T cell receptor beta chains given below trace back to one sample, sequenced in a study of CD8+CD57+ T cells in acquired aplastic anemia. Researchers used genomic DNA as the template to profile TCR beta VDJ and CDR3. Each CDR3 protein is one row after TCRdb ran MiXCR on the reads. The table lists about 58,000 distinct CDR3 sequences, around 60% of them singletons. It was patients with CD8+CD57+ cell expansion by flow cytometry who were chosen for sequencing. The sample taken for sequencing was sorted CD4+, CD8+, or CD8+CD57+ T cells (not recorded which) from PBMCs. The receptors stem from a human donor with aplastic anemia.

This clonotype was counted at least ten times. The gene calls are TRBV27 and TRBJ1-1, with D possibly TRBD1 on 6 matching bases. Germline CDR1 reads MNHEY; CDR2 reads SMNVEV (reference sequence). V lost 6 bases and J 5 bases, leaving 13 bases between the germline ends. The CDR3 has 13 residues. This CDR3 is CASSRAGVTEAFF. CDR3 bases: TGTGCCAGCAGCAGGGCAGGGGTAACTGAAGCTTTCTTT.

This clonotype has a handful of counts. A much bigger clone sits one base away, suggesting this may be a read error. The chain recombines TRBV5-6 with TRBJ2-1, with D possibly matching TRBD2 (5 bases). This CDR3 contains 13 residues. Looked up from germline, CDR1 is SGHDT and CDR2 is YYEEEE. Here the CDR3 DNA reads TGTGCCCGCAGCTTGGACGGGGTGAATGAGCAGTTCTTC. Encoded protein: CARSLDGVNEQFF. The entire variable domain, with the rest obtained from reference TRBV5-6 and TRBJ2-1, is as follows: DAGVTQSPTHLIKTRGQQVTLRCSPKSGHDTVSWYQQALGQGPQFIFQYYEEEERQRGNFPDRFSGHQFPNYSSELNVNALLLGDSALYLCARSLDGVNEQFFGPGTRLTVL.

In the case of this clonotype: Germline and junction disagree at one end, which may indicate a read error. V gene TRBV11-1 combines with J gene TRBJ2-6; TRBD1 matches at 10 bases. This CDR3 is built from 16 residues. Germline loops: CDR1 SGHAT, CDR2 FQDESV (reference sequence). The CDR3 DNA reads TGTGCCAGCAGCAGCGGGACAGGGGCTGGGGCCAGCGTCCTGACTTTC. Translated, it gives CASSSGTGAGASVLTF.

This CDR3 is CSVAHGGNTEAFF. The CDR3 nucleotides read TGCAGCGTCGCCCATGGCGGGAACACTGAAGCTTTCTTT. The chain has TRBV29-1 and TRBJ1-1; unclear D gene. V dropped 6 bases and J dropped 1 base, with 12 bases sitting between them. CDR3 length: 13 amino acids. CDR1 is SQVTM and CDR2 is ANQGSEA in the germline V gene.

In its sample, this clonotype was seen many times. The rearrangement links TRBV13 to TRBJ2-5, with no clear D. V was cut by 0 bases and J by 5 bases, with 4 bases left in between. This CDR3 comprises 12 residues. Per the germline V gene, CDR1 is PRHDT and CDR2 is FYEKMQ (reference sequence). The chain's CDR3 is CASSLGSETQYF. Written as DNA, the CDR3 is TGTGCCAGCAGCTTAGGGTCCGAGACCCAGTACTTC.

This clonotype was detected ten times or more. CDR3 region: CASSGSGSKGTGELFF. Here the CDR3 DNA reads TGTGCCAGCAGTGGTAGCGGGAGTAAAGGCACCGGGGAGCTGTTTTTT. The chain has TRBV6-1 and TRBJ2-2, with 9 nucleotides matching TRBD2. The CDR3 is 16 amino acids. V shed 4 bases, J shed 4 bases, and the junction held 7 bases outside the gene matches. CDR1 is MNHNS, CDR2 SASEGT, per germline.

V and J are TRBV2 and TRBJ1-1; 7 bases match TRBD1. The CDR3 spans 11 residues. Trimming removed 7 bases from V and 7 bases from J; junction bases left unmatched: 3. Germline lookup yields CDR1 SNHLY and CDR2 FYNNEI. The CDR3 bases are TGTGCCAGCACGACAGGGTTTGAAGCTTTCTTT. This encodes CASTTGFEAFF.

The V call is TRBV2, the J call TRBJ2-3, with D uncertain. Trimming removed 3 bases from V and 0 bases from J, with 7 bases in between. The CDR3 has 14 amino acids. Germline assignment: CDR1 SNHLY and CDR2 FYNNEI. The CDR3 coding sequence is TGTGCCAGCAGTGATGTGCGGAGCACAGATACGCAGTATTTT. It specifies CASSDVRSTDTQYF.

There are many counts of this clonotype. CDR3 DNA: TGTGCCAGCAGCCCGGGTGGGGGGGCCCACACAGATACGCAGTATTTT. It specifies CASSPGGGAHTDTQYF. The chain uses TRBV9 and TRBJ2-3, with D possibly being TRBD2 (7 bases). Germline CDR1 and CDR2: SGDLS and YYNGEE. This CDR3 comprises 16 residues. Trimming took off 4 bases at V and 2 bases at J, with 17 bases between the two ends.

The V and J genes are TRBV4-3 and TRBJ2-7; TRBD1 matches 7 bases. The CDR3 contains 14 residues. The germline CDR1 and CDR2 sequences are LGHNA and YSLEER. With V trimmed by 4 bases and J by 7 bases, 10 bases remained unmatched. In DNA form, the CDR3 reads TGCGCCAGCAGCCGAGAGGACAGGCTGGAGGAGCAGTACTTC. Translated: CASSREDRLEEQYF.